This is a list of T cell receptor beta chains from one sample in a study of identical twins. TCRdb independently ran MiXCR on the 5' RACE reads; one entry per CDR3 protein. The sample lists 200,000 to 250,000 distinct CDR3 sequences, approximately 7.8% occurring once. A further study also used this sample, focusing on yellow fever vaccine responses in identical twins.

What was sequenced was CD8+ T cells sorted from blood. Source of these receptors: a woman between 18 and 29 years old in good health. Both conserved end residues are part of each CDR3. D genes are given only for firm matches. Expanded clones get a size class; other rows say once, few or many, or leave the size out.

d_call: NA
j_call: TRBJ2-3
clone_size: many
v_call: TRBV2
cdr3_nt: TGTGCCAGCAGACTACCGGGACCCCAATACACAGATACGCAGTATTTT
cdr3_aa: CASRLPGPQYTDTQYF

d_call: NA
j_call: TRBJ2-1
clone_size: many
v_call: TRBV20-1
cdr3_nt: TGCAGTGCTAGAGGGGGTTCCTACAATGAGCAGTTCTTC
cdr3_aa: CSARGGSYNEQFF

d_call: TRBD2
j_call: TRBJ2-1
clone_size: few
v_call: TRBV6-1
cdr3_nt: TGTGCCAGCAGAGAGGGACTAGCGGGGTACAATGAGCAGTTCTTC
cdr3_aa: CASREGLAGYNEQFF

d_call: TRBD2
j_call: TRBJ2-1
clone_size: few
v_call: TRBV7-9
cdr3_nt: TGTGCCAGCCAGTCGACTAGCCCCTACAATGAGCAGTTCTTC
cdr3_aa: CASQSTSPYNEQFF

d_call: NA
j_call: TRBJ2-5
clone_size: NA
v_call: TRBV25-1
cdr3_nt: TGTGCCAGCCAAAAAAGTGGGGAGACCCAGTACTTC
cdr3_aa: CASQKSGETQYF

d_call: TRBD1
j_call: TRBJ2-7
clone_size: NA
v_call: TRBV29-1
cdr3_nt: TGCAGCGTTTCGGTCACCGGGACAGTCTCCTACGAGCAGTACTTC
cdr3_aa: CSVSVTGTVSYEQYF

d_call: TRBD2
j_call: TRBJ2-7
clone_size: few
v_call: TRBV2
cdr3_nt: TGTGCCAGCAGTGAGTCAGCGGGAGGATCCGAGCAGTACTTC
cdr3_aa: CASSESAGGSEQYF

d_call: NA
j_call: TRBJ2-5
clone_size: NA
v_call: TRBV15
cdr3_nt: TGTGCCACCAGCAGAGATCTAGGTGCTGGAGAGACCCAGTACTTC
cdr3_aa: CATSRDLGAGETQYF

d_call: TRBD1
j_call: TRBJ1-1
clone_size: many
v_call: TRBV4-1
cdr3_nt: TGCGCCAGCAGCCAAGGACAGGGGAACACTGAAGCTTTCTTT
cdr3_aa: CASSQGQGNTEAFF

d_call: TRBD1
j_call: TRBJ2-1
clone_size: many
v_call: TRBV3-1
cdr3_nt: TGTGCCAGCAGCCAACGGACAGGGGGCTTGGACAATGAGCAGTTCTTC
cdr3_aa: CASSQRTGGLDNEQFF

d_call: TRBD2
j_call: TRBJ2-7
clone_size: many
v_call: TRBV20-1
cdr3_nt: TGCAGTGCTAGTGGCGGGACTAGCGGATCCTACGAGCAGTACTTC
cdr3_aa: CSASGGTSGSYEQYF

d_call: NA
j_call: TRBJ2-7
clone_size: NA
v_call: TRBV5-6
cdr3_nt: TGTGCCAGCAGCTCAGACACGTTCTACGAGCAGTACTTC
cdr3_aa: CASSSDTFYEQYF

d_call: NA
j_call: TRBJ2-3
clone_size: few
v_call: TRBV12-3/TRBV12-4
cdr3_nt: TGTGCCAGCAGTTCTGGGGCGCTCACAGATACGCAGTATTTT
cdr3_aa: CASSSGALTDTQYF

d_call: NA
j_call: TRBJ2-2
clone_size: NA
v_call: TRBV15
cdr3_nt: TGTGCCACCAGCTACCAGGGAGGGGAGCTGTTTTTT
cdr3_aa: CATSYQGGELFF

d_call: TRBD1
j_call: TRBJ1-2
clone_size: few
v_call: TRBV27
cdr3_nt: TGTGCCAGCAGCCCACAGGGGGCGTTGGACTATGGCTACACCTTC
cdr3_aa: CASSPQGALDYGYTF

d_call: TRBD1
j_call: TRBJ2-5
clone_size: many
v_call: TRBV12-3/TRBV12-4
cdr3_nt: TGTGCCAGCAGTTTAGTTTTGTTGGGGACAGCCCAAGAGACCCAGTACTTC
cdr3_aa: CASSLVLLGTAQETQYF

d_call: NA
j_call: TRBJ1-1
clone_size: few
v_call: TRBV7-9
cdr3_nt: TGTGCCAGCAGCTCGCCGGTGGGGGCGAACACTGAAGCTTTCTTT
cdr3_aa: CASSSPVGANTEAFF

d_call: TRBD2
j_call: TRBJ2-7
clone_size: NA
v_call: TRBV4-1
cdr3_nt: TGCGCCAGCAGCCAAGGAGGCCTAGCGGGAGCCTACGAGCAGTACTTC
cdr3_aa: CASSQGGLAGAYEQYF

d_call: TRBD2
j_call: TRBJ2-2
clone_size: many
v_call: TRBV15
cdr3_nt: TGTGCCACCAGCAGAGATGAGGTATCTAGCGGATACACCGGGGAGCTGTTTTTT
cdr3_aa: CATSRDEVSSGYTGELFF

d_call: NA
j_call: TRBJ2-1
clone_size: many
v_call: TRBV29-1
cdr3_nt: TGCAGCGGATACGTCACCTACAATGAGCAGTTCTTC
cdr3_aa: CSGYVTYNEQFF

d_call: TRBD1
j_call: TRBJ1-6
clone_size: many
v_call: TRBV5-6
cdr3_nt: TGTGCCAGCAGCTCCGCACGACAGGGAAATTCACCCCTCCACTTT
cdr3_aa: CASSSARQGNSPLHF

d_call: NA
j_call: TRBJ2-2
clone_size: many
v_call: TRBV7-9
cdr3_nt: TGTGCCAGCAGCTTAGTCCCAGCCGGGGAGCTGTTTTTT
cdr3_aa: CASSLVPAGELFF

d_call: NA
j_call: TRBJ2-5
clone_size: NA
v_call: TRBV12-3/TRBV12-4
cdr3_nt: TGTGCCAGCAGTAGATACTCAGGGCCCCAAGAGACCCAGTACTTC
cdr3_aa: CASSRYSGPQETQYF

d_call: TRBD1
j_call: TRBJ2-7
clone_size: few
v_call: TRBV29-1
cdr3_nt: TGCAGCGTTGAAACCGGGACAGGGGGCCCCTACGAGCAGTACTTC
cdr3_aa: CSVETGTGGPYEQYF

d_call: NA
j_call: TRBJ2-3
clone_size: many
v_call: TRBV7-8
cdr3_nt: TGTGCCAGCAGCTTAGGTATTGCGGGCAGCACAGATACGCAGTATTTT
cdr3_aa: CASSLGIAGSTDTQYF

d_call: TRBD2
j_call: TRBJ2-2
clone_size: few
v_call: TRBV10-1
cdr3_nt: TGCGCCAGCAGTCCAACAGCGGGGGGGGACACCGGGGAGCTGTTTTTT
cdr3_aa: CASSPTAGGDTGELFF

d_call: NA
j_call: TRBJ2-7
clone_size: NA
v_call: TRBV4-1
cdr3_nt: TGCGCCAGCAGCCACCCCCCGAGTAGCCACGAGCAGTACTTC
cdr3_aa: CASSHPPSSHEQYF

d_call: NA
j_call: TRBJ2-2
clone_size: NA
v_call: TRBV29-1
cdr3_nt: TGCAGCGGGGCGTGGGCCGGGGAGCTGTTTTTT
cdr3_aa: CSGAWAGELFF

d_call: NA
j_call: TRBJ2-5
clone_size: many
v_call: TRBV5-5
cdr3_nt: TGTGCCAGCAGCTTAACCGGAGACCAAGAGACCCAGTACTTC
cdr3_aa: CASSLTGDQETQYF

d_call: NA
j_call: TRBJ1-5
clone_size: few
v_call: TRBV20-1
cdr3_nt: TGCAGTGCGGGTCAGCCCCAGCATTTT
cdr3_aa: CSAGQPQHF

d_call: NA
j_call: TRBJ1-1
clone_size: few
v_call: TRBV27
cdr3_nt: TGTGCCAGCAGTTTGTCACAGGGATCCTCTAACACTGAAGCTTTCTTT
cdr3_aa: CASSLSQGSSNTEAFF

d_call: TRBD1
j_call: TRBJ2-2
clone_size: many
v_call: TRBV15
cdr3_nt: TGTGCCACCAGCAGAGAGGCAGGGGGCCCGTCCGGGGAGCTGTTTTTT
cdr3_aa: CATSREAGGPSGELFF

d_call: TRBD2
j_call: TRBJ2-1
clone_size: many
v_call: TRBV20-1
cdr3_nt: TGCAGTGCTAGAGATAGCGGGACAAGGAGGGGACGATGGTCCTACAATGAGCAGTTCTTC
cdr3_aa: CSARDSGTRRGRWSYNEQFF

d_call: NA
j_call: TRBJ2-3
clone_size: many
v_call: TRBV7-6
cdr3_nt: TGTGCCAGCACCAATCCACCGGGTGGGGGCACAGATACGCAGTATTTT
cdr3_aa: CASTNPPGGGTDTQYF

d_call: TRBD1
j_call: TRBJ2-7
clone_size: few
v_call: TRBV12-3/TRBV12-4
cdr3_nt: TGTGCCAGCAGTTTGGGACAGGGTTTCGATTACGAGCAGTACTTC
cdr3_aa: CASSLGQGFDYEQYF

d_call: NA
j_call: TRBJ2-1
clone_size: few
v_call: TRBV9
cdr3_nt: TGTGCCAGCAGCGCAGGGGTAGGTTCCTACAATGAGCAGTTCTTC
cdr3_aa: CASSAGVGSYNEQFF

d_call: NA
j_call: TRBJ2-2
clone_size: NA
v_call: TRBV7-9
cdr3_nt: TGTGCCAGCAGCTACCGGACCGAGGGTGGCACCGGGGAGCTGTTTTTT
cdr3_aa: CASSYRTEGGTGELFF

d_call: NA
j_call: TRBJ2-3
clone_size: many
v_call: TRBV7-8
cdr3_nt: TGTGCCAGCAGCTTAGTAATCCCAGGTGTGGTCACAGATACGCAGTATTTT
cdr3_aa: CASSLVIPGVVTDTQYF

d_call: NA
j_call: TRBJ2-1
clone_size: once
v_call: TRBV3-1
cdr3_nt: TGTGCCAGCAGCCCATCTCTCGATGAGCAGTTCTTC
cdr3_aa: CASSPSLDEQFF

d_call: NA
j_call: TRBJ1-1
clone_size: few
v_call: TRBV10-2
cdr3_nt: TGCGCCAGCAGTGAGTCTGTGGGGGGGAACACTGAAGCTTTCTTT
cdr3_aa: CASSESVGGNTEAFF

d_call: NA
j_call: TRBJ2-7
clone_size: once
v_call: TRBV5-6
cdr3_nt: TGTGCCAGCAGTCGCGGGCACCTCTACGAGCAGTACTTC
cdr3_aa: CASSRGHLYEQYF

d_call: NA
j_call: TRBJ2-3
clone_size: NA
v_call: TRBV9
cdr3_nt: TGTGCCAGCAGCGGAACGGACGCCACAGATACGCAGTATTTT
cdr3_aa: CASSGTDATDTQYF

d_call: TRBD2
j_call: TRBJ2-2
clone_size: few
v_call: TRBV6-5
cdr3_nt: TGTGCCAGCAGTTACGCGGGAGAGGTCATCGGGGAGCTGTTTTTT
cdr3_aa: CASSYAGEVIGELFF

d_call: TRBD2
j_call: TRBJ2-3
clone_size: many
v_call: TRBV29-1
cdr3_nt: TGCAGCACAGCGGGACTCCCGGAGGGCACAGATACGCAGTATTTT
cdr3_aa: CSTAGLPEGTDTQYF

d_call: TRBD1
j_call: TRBJ1-1
clone_size: few
v_call: TRBV7-9
cdr3_nt: TGTGCCAGCAGCTTAGAAGGGACAGGGAAGGGCGCTGAAGCTTTCTTT
cdr3_aa: CASSLEGTGKGAEAFF

d_call: NA
j_call: TRBJ2-5
clone_size: few
v_call: TRBV7-9
cdr3_nt: TGTGCCAGCAGCCCCGCTTCTGGGGACTGGGAGACCCAGTACTTC
cdr3_aa: CASSPASGDWETQYF

d_call: NA
j_call: TRBJ1-2
clone_size: many
v_call: TRBV2
cdr3_nt: TGTGCCAGCAGTGGGACCGCCTCGGGCTACACCTTC
cdr3_aa: CASSGTASGYTF

d_call: TRBD2
j_call: TRBJ2-1
clone_size: many
v_call: TRBV29-1
cdr3_nt: TGCAGCGTTGAGGGACTAGCGGAGAACAATGAGCAGTTCTTC
cdr3_aa: CSVEGLAENNEQFF